The rows below give T cell receptor beta chains drawn from one sample of a study of metastatic and nonmetastatic thyroid tumors. TCRdb reprocessed the PCR reads via MiXCR. The top ten clones hold 45% to 55% of a sample with 4,000 to 4,500 clones, 30% to 45% of them seen once. Source material: adjacent normal tissue. The receptor source for this set is a male donor with papillary thyroid cancer or a benign thyroid nodule (not recorded which). Some clones in this sample may be carry-over from other donors' samples. The CDR3 runs from the conserved cysteine through the conserved F or W. A D gene is named only where the DNA matches it firmly.

v_gene: TRBV27
j_gene: TRBJ2-5
len: 16
d_gene: TRBD2
CDR3aa: CASRFLSGGAQETQYF

v_gene: TRBV5-1
j_gene: TRBJ2-1
len: 16
d_gene: TRBD1
CDR3aa: CASSLTGGTAVDEQFF

v_gene: TRBV14
j_gene: TRBJ1-3
len: 16
d_gene: NA
CDR3aa: CASSQWSSLSGNTIYF

v_gene: TRBV20-1
j_gene: TRBJ2-7
len: 11
d_gene: NA
CDR3aa: CSARSGYEQYF

v_gene: TRBV6-1
j_gene: TRBJ2-7
len: 13
d_gene: NA
CDR3aa: CASRGGQTYEQYF

v_gene: TRBV7-7
j_gene: TRBJ2-7
len: 16
d_gene: TRBD2
CDR3aa: CASSPRTSGNLYEQYF

v_gene: TRBV28
j_gene: TRBJ2-7
len: 12
d_gene: NA
CDR3aa: CASSTVDYEQYF

v_gene: TRBV2
j_gene: TRBJ1-1
len: 14
d_gene: TRBD1
CDR3aa: CASSEQGVDTEAFF

v_gene: TRBV12-3/TRBV12-4
j_gene: TRBJ1-3
len: 16
d_gene: NA
CDR3aa: CASSFAGRGSGNTIYF

v_gene: TRBV2
j_gene: TRBJ2-2
len: 15
d_gene: NA
CDR3aa: CASRRTAMNTGELFF

v_gene: TRBV6-1
j_gene: TRBJ2-2
len: 14
d_gene: NA
CDR3aa: CASSDWGNTGELFF

v_gene: TRBV20-1
j_gene: TRBJ1-2
len: 17
d_gene: NA
CDR3aa: CSASDEGRQESNYGYTF

v_gene: TRBV6-1
j_gene: TRBJ1-2
len: 15
d_gene: TRBD1
CDR3aa: CASRQAGQGVYGYTF

v_gene: TRBV20-1
j_gene: TRBJ1-4
len: 13
d_gene: NA
CDR3aa: CSVADRFNEKLFF

v_gene: TRBV2
j_gene: TRBJ2-1
len: 16
d_gene: TRBD2
CDR3aa: CASSNLAGGSYNEQFF

v_gene: TRBV11-2
j_gene: TRBJ2-7
len: 13
d_gene: TRBD2
CDR3aa: CAEGRGAGYEQYF

v_gene: TRBV20-1
j_gene: TRBJ1-1
len: 12
d_gene: NA
CDR3aa: CSANSLGERAFF

v_gene: TRBV7-2
j_gene: TRBJ1-1
len: 14
d_gene: NA
CDR3aa: CASSLGRGSTEAFF

v_gene: TRBV20-1
j_gene: TRBJ2-7
len: 15
d_gene: TRBD2
CDR3aa: CSARAPSGQTYEQYF

v_gene: TRBV11-2
j_gene: TRBJ2-7
len: 15
d_gene: TRBD2
CDR3aa: CASSLLAGGTYEQYF

v_gene: TRBV30
j_gene: TRBJ2-2
len: 12
d_gene: TRBD2
CDR3aa: CAGLAGAGELFF

v_gene: TRBV12-3/TRBV12-4
j_gene: TRBJ2-2
len: 20
d_gene: NA
CDR3aa: CASSLRQGPQGCANTGELFF

v_gene: TRBV28
j_gene: TRBJ2-5
len: 13
d_gene: NA
CDR3aa: CASSLGDRDSMYF

v_gene: TRBV24-1
j_gene: TRBJ2-3
len: 20
d_gene: TRBD2
CDR3aa: CATRSKGLAGVSRLADTQYF

v_gene: TRBV6-5
j_gene: TRBJ1-1
len: 14
d_gene: NA
CDR3aa: CASSLQGSGTEAFF

v_gene: TRBV4-1
j_gene: TRBJ1-4
len: 13
d_gene: NA
CDR3aa: CASSSQGRGKLFF

v_gene: TRBV30
j_gene: TRBJ1-1
len: 11
d_gene: NA
CDR3aa: CAQQENTEAFF

v_gene: TRBV11-2
j_gene: TRBJ1-1
len: 13
d_gene: TRBD1
CDR3aa: CASSSPQGPEAFF

v_gene: TRBV27
j_gene: TRBJ2-3
len: 15
d_gene: TRBD2
CDR3aa: CASSSGTSSADTQYF

v_gene: TRBV6-4
j_gene: TRBJ2-2
len: 17
d_gene: NA
CDR3aa: CASSRSTWGTNTGELFF

v_gene: TRBV6-5
j_gene: TRBJ2-7
len: 17
d_gene: TRBD1
CDR3aa: CASSYSKALRGPYEQYF

v_gene: TRBV28
j_gene: TRBJ1-4
len: 12
d_gene: NA
CDR3aa: CASSFLNEKLFF

v_gene: TRBV20-1
j_gene: TRBJ1-2
len: 11
d_gene: NA
CDR3aa: CSAPRRDGYTF

v_gene: TRBV2
j_gene: TRBJ2-7
len: 11
d_gene: NA
CDR3aa: CASSGRIEQYF

v_gene: TRBV6-1
j_gene: TRBJ2-1
len: 13
d_gene: NA
CDR3aa: CASSAGLHNEQFF

v_gene: TRBV6-2/TRBV6-3
j_gene: TRBJ2-3
len: 13
d_gene: NA
CDR3aa: CASSYSFQAAQYF

v_gene: TRBV5-1
j_gene: TRBJ2-5
len: 15
d_gene: TRBD2
CDR3aa: CASSLGTSGMETQYF

v_gene: TRBV6-1
j_gene: TRBJ2-7
len: 14
d_gene: NA
CDR3aa: CASSEAGGVYEQYF

v_gene: TRBV12-3/TRBV12-4
j_gene: TRBJ1-1
len: 15
d_gene: NA
CDR3aa: CASSSGSQGSTEAFF

v_gene: TRBV6-1
j_gene: TRBJ2-7
len: 14
d_gene: NA
CDR3aa: CASRRGGTTYEQYF

v_gene: TRBV2
j_gene: TRBJ1-2
len: 15
d_gene: TRBD1
CDR3aa: CASTGQGAQSYGYTF

v_gene: TRBV6-5
j_gene: TRBJ2-1
len: 14
d_gene: TRBD1
CDR3aa: CASSYSAGGGEQFF

v_gene: TRBV6-1
j_gene: TRBJ2-3
len: 15
d_gene: NA
CDR3aa: CASSDRGGVTDTQYF

v_gene: TRBV6-1
j_gene: TRBJ2-7
len: 15
d_gene: TRBD2
CDR3aa: CASSTGTSGSYEQYF

v_gene: TRBV15
j_gene: TRBJ1-6
len: 15
d_gene: NA
CDR3aa: CATSHQTPGSSPLPF

v_gene: TRBV7-2
j_gene: TRBJ2-5
len: 17
d_gene: TRBD1
CDR3aa: CASSLRRTGGGQETQYF

v_gene: TRBV6-2/TRBV6-3
j_gene: TRBJ1-3
len: 16
d_gene: NA
CDR3aa: CASRLTAGHSGNTIYF

v_gene: TRBV20-1
j_gene: TRBJ1-2
len: 12
d_gene: TRBD1
CDR3aa: CSTRQGNYGYTF

v_gene: TRBV6-1
j_gene: TRBJ2-7
len: 15
d_gene: TRBD1
CDR3aa: CASSLTGTGGYEQYF

v_gene: TRBV5-1
j_gene: TRBJ2-1
len: 12
d_gene: NA
CDR3aa: CASSLASNEQFF

v_gene: TRBV3-1
j_gene: TRBJ2-3
len: 16
d_gene: NA
CDR3aa: CASSQEVRGVTDTQYF

v_gene: TRBV11-1
j_gene: TRBJ2-1
len: 15
d_gene: TRBD2
CDR3aa: CASSLVLAVYNEQFF

v_gene: TRBV2
j_gene: TRBJ1-2
len: 12
d_gene: TRBD1
CDR3aa: CARGDRSYGYTF

v_gene: TRBV20-1
j_gene: TRBJ2-7
len: 12
d_gene: NA
CDR3aa: CSAWDLVVGQYF

v_gene: TRBV11-1
j_gene: TRBJ2-1
len: 19
d_gene: TRBD2
CDR3aa: CASSLSRVQAGGLYNEQFF